The 24 T cell receptor beta chains reported below all come from one sample, sequenced in a study of blood T cell repertoires in COVID-19. Sequencing was performed with immunoSEQ multiplex PCR; in TCRdb, only in-frame clones are kept and a portion is missing. Here the sample spans some 300,000 clones, roughly 86% being singletons. Sequenced: PBMCs or T cells enriched from blood (not recorded which). The receptors come from a woman aged 45-59 years who had been exposed to COVID-19.

The rearrangement links TRBV3-1 (or the pseudogene TRBV3-2) to TRBJ2-7; 8 bases align to TRBD2. The length of the CDR3 is 13 residues. The germline gives CDR1 LGHDT, CDR2 YNNKEL (reference sequence). Trimming took 2 bases from V and 6 from J; bases not matched to a gene: 3. The CDR3: CASSQTLAAEQYF. CDR3 coding DNA: TGTGCCAGCAGCCAAACACTAGCGGCCGAGCAGTACTTC.

V usage is TRBV18 and J usage is TRBJ1-6, with unresolved D. The length of the CDR3 is 15 residues. CDR1 KGHSH and CDR2 LQKENI come from the germline V gene. V was pared by 3 bases and J by 10 bases, with 16 bases between. CDR3 loop: CASSPGAQVRSPLHF. CDR3 DNA: TGTGCCAGCTCACCCGGTGCCCAGGTCCGCTCACCCCTCCACTTT. Full variable domain (missing parts from reference TRBV18 and TRBJ1-6): NAGVMQNPRHLVRRRGQEARLRCSPMKGHSHVYWYRQLPEEGLKFMVYLQKENIIDESGMPKERFSAEFPKEGPSILRIQQVVRGDSAAYFCASSPGAQVRSPLHFGNGTRLTVT.

This clone was seen more than once but under ten times. The chain joins TRBV7-2 to TRBJ1-6; D uncertain. The CDR3 loop spans 13 amino acids. Germline CDR1 reads SGHTA; CDR2 reads FQGNSA. Between the trimmed V and J ends, which lost 5 bases and 6 bases, there was a span of 8 bases. The CDR3 region has the DNA TGTGCCAGCAGCAAGGACTTTAATTCACCCCTCCACTTT. Encoded protein: CASSKDFNSPLHF.

The genes are TRBV5-5 and TRBJ1-4; TRBD1 matches 8 bases. The germline gives CDR1 SGHKS, CDR2 YYEKEE (reference sequence). The CDR3 has 15 amino acids. The trim removed 0 bases at V and 7 bases at J, leaving 5 bases unmatched. The chain's CDR3 is CASSLAQGAFEKLFF. The CDR3 coding sequence is TGTGCCAGCAGCTTGGCGCAGGGGGCGTTTGAAAAACTGTTTTTT.

This clone appeared once. This chain links TRBV6-5 with TRBJ1-1; 7 bases fit TRBD1. V was pared by 8 bases and J by 2 bases, with 8 bases of the junction left unmatched. The germline V gene has CDR1 MNHEY and CDR2 SVGAGI. The CDR3 totals 14 residues. The CDR3 loop is CASRLQGTNTEAFF. The CDR3 DNA is TGTGCCAGCCGACTACAGGGGACTAACACTGAAGCTTTCTTT.

This chain joins TRBV2 and TRBJ1-4; D possibly corresponds to TRBD1 (6 bases). Trimming shortened V by 4 bases and J by 6 bases, and 15 bases separated the two germline ends. CDR1 is SNHLY and CDR2 is FYNNEI in the germline V gene. CDR3 length: 15 residues. CDR3 nucleotide sequence: TGTGCCAGCAGTGTCGACTCGGGGGGCTATGAAAAACTGTTTTTT. This sequence encodes CASSVDSGGYEKLFF. Full variable domain (outside the CDR3, taken from reference TRBV2 and TRBJ1-4): EPEVTQTPSHQVTQMGQEVILRCVPISNHLYFYWYRQILGQKVEFLVSFYNNEISEKSEIFDDQFSVERPDGSNFTLKIRSTKLEDSAMYFCASSVDSGGYEKLFFGSGTQLSVL.

The CDR3 is CASSPRTSGGPNSGTDTQYF. As DNA, the CDR3 is TGTGCCAGCAGCCCCCGGACTAGCGGGGGGCCTAATTCGGGCACAGATACGCAGTATTTT. This sequence joins TRBV3-1 (or the pseudogene TRBV3-2) and TRBJ2-3; 14 positions agree with TRBD2. Germline V gene lookup returns CDR1 LGHDT and CDR2 YNNKEL (reference sequence). The CDR3 spans 20 residues. J was trimmed by 1 base and V by 4 bases; bases with no gene match: 13.

There are a few counts of this clone. This chain joins TRBV2 and TRBJ1-4, with D possibly being TRBD1 (5 bases). Trimming removed 6 bases at V and 3 bases at J, with 11 bases between. This CDR3 is built from 14 residues. Germline CDR1 is SNHLY and CDR2 is FYNNEI. The CDR3 loop is CASRGGLSNEKLFF. CDR3 coding DNA: TGTGCCAGCAGGGGGGGTCTGTCTAATGAAAAACTGTTTTTT.

The V call is TRBV18, the J call TRBJ2-3; 9 nucleotides align to TRBD2. Germline CDR1 reads KGHSH; CDR2 reads LQKENI. CDR3 length equals 16 residues. Germline trimming cut 3 bases from V and 6 bases from J; bases unmatched to any gene: 10. CDR3 nucleotides: TGTGCCAGCTCACCCATAGCGGGGGTGTCGATGGATACGCAGTATTTT. Translation: CASSPIAGVSMDTQYF.

The genes are TRBV5-5 and TRBJ1-1; D call uncertain. V was pared by 2 bases and J by 1 base, with 6 bases between. The CDR3 is 13 residues long. Germline CDR1 reads SGHKS; CDR2 reads YYEKEE (reference sequence). The CDR3 nucleotides read TGTGCCAGCAGCTTCTTGGCGAACACTGAAGCTTTCTTT. Amino acid sequence: CASSFLANTEAFF.

The J gene is TRBJ1-4, the V gene TRBV28; 10 bases are a match to TRBD1. Germline CDR1 reads MDHEN; CDR2 reads SYDVKM. V lost 3 bases to trimming and J lost 0 bases; unmatched junction nucleotides: 4. The CDR3 spans 17 residues. DNA of the CDR3: TGTGCCAGCAGTTTCCCCGGACAGGGGGCAACTAATGAAAAACTGTTTTTT. It is translated as CASSFPGQGATNEKLFF.

The chain joins TRBV6-2 or TRBV6-3 to TRBJ1-2, with D maybe TRBD1 (6 bases). There are 17 residues in the CDR3. Germline V CDR1 and CDR2: MNHEY, SVGEGT. Trimming took off 3 bases at V and 0 bases at J, with 17 bases between the two ends. The CDR3 bases are TGTGCCAGCAGTTATCTCAGGGGCCGAGAGACTAACTATGGCTACACCTTC. It is translated as CASSYLRGRETNYGYTF.

Concerning this clone: One end of the junction varies from germline; a read error may be responsible. The chain joins TRBV19 to TRBJ1-5; weak D call: TRBD1 (5 bases). The germline CDR1 and CDR2 sequences are LNHDA and SQIVND (reference sequence). There are 15 residues in the CDR3. In DNA form, the CDR3 reads TGTGCCAGTACTATAGACAGTCCGAGCAATCAGCCCCAGCATTTT. As protein: CASTIDSPSNQPQHF. Full variable domain (missing parts from reference TRBV19 and TRBJ1-5): DGGITQSPKYLFRKEGQNVTLSCEQNLNHDAMYWYRQDPGQGLRLIYYSQIVNDFQKGDIAEGYSVSREKKESFPLTVTSAQKNPTAFYLCASTIDSPSNQPQHFGDGTRLSIL.

The V call is TRBV4-1, the J call TRBJ2-2, with TRBD2 matching over 11 bases. This CDR3 has 18 amino acids. The V gene end was trimmed by 0 bases and the J gene end by 2 bases; junction bases not matched to a gene: 5. The germline V gene has CDR1 MGHRA and CDR2 YSYEKL. In DNA, the CDR3 is TGCGCCAGCAGCCAAGAACTAGCGGGGGCCCTAAACACCGGGGAGCTGTTTTTT. As protein: CASSQELAGALNTGELFF.

This sequence joins TRBV2 and TRBJ2-1; TRBD1 matches at 10 bases. The J segment lost 7 bases and the V segment lost 6 bases, leaving 12 bases of the junction unmatched. Germline-derived CDR1 and CDR2 are SNHLY and FYNNEI. This CDR3 spans 16 amino acids. DNA of the CDR3: TGTGCCAGCAGGGAACGACAGGGGGCGCCTCGGAATGAGCAGTTCTTC. Protein sequence: CASRERQGAPRNEQFF.

The J gene is TRBJ1-6, the V gene TRBV9; 10 bases match TRBD1. Germline CDR1 reads SGDLS; CDR2 reads YYNGEE. CDR3 length: 15 amino acids. With 0 bases clipped from V and 11 bases from J, the junction kept 5 bases outside the gene matches. In DNA, the CDR3 is TGTGCCAGCAGCGTAGGGGACAGGGGTCCTCCACCCCTCCACTTT. Amino acids: CASSVGDRGPPPLHF. Full variable domain (rest looked up from reference TRBV9 and TRBJ1-6): DSGVTQTPKHLITATGQRVTLRCSPRSGDLSVYWYQQSLDQGLQFLIQYYNGEERAKGNILERFSAQQFPDLHSELNLSSLELGDSALYFCASSVGDRGPPPLHFGNGTRLTVT.

The CDR3 protein is CASSLGQGFNEQFF. The CDR3 DNA reads TGTGCCAGCAGCTTAGGCCAGGGGTTCAATGAGCAGTTCTTC. This rearrangement joins TRBV7-9 to TRBJ2-1; D possibly corresponds to TRBD1 (6 bases). With 1 base removed from V and 6 bases from J, the gap between germline ends came to 10 bases. This CDR3 is 14 amino acids long. The germline V gene has CDR1 SEHNR and CDR2 FQNEAQ (reference sequence). The whole variable domain, filled in from reference TRBV7-9 and TRBJ2-1, reads DTGVSQNPRHKITKRGQNVTFRCDPISEHNRLYWYRQTLGQGPEFLTYFQNEAQLEKSRLLSDRFSAERPKGSFSTLEIQRTEQGDSAMYLCASSLGQGFNEQFFGPGTRLTVL.

With respect to this clone: Other nucleotide sequences in the sample specify the same CDR3. The rearrangement joins TRBV7-2 to TRBJ1-1; D possibly corresponds to TRBD1 (5 bases). Germline loops: CDR1 SGHTA, CDR2 FQGNSA. The CDR3 is 14 residues long. V lost 1 base, J lost 1 base, and 7 bases lay in between. CDR3 sequence (DNA): TGTGCCAGCAGCTTAGATAGGGGGAACACTGAAGCTTTCTTT. Translation: CASSLDRGNTEAFF.

The genes are TRBV30 and TRBJ2-7, with D possibly matching TRBD2 (5 bases). Germline CDR1 is GTSNPN and CDR2 is SVGIG (reference sequence). The CDR3 totals 12 residues. Trimming stripped 0 bases from V and 5 bases from J, with 8 bases between. CDR3: CAWSVGLDEQYF. CDR3 coding DNA: TGTGCCTGGAGTGTAGGACTTGACGAGCAGTACTTC.

This sequence joins TRBV5-4 and TRBJ1-1; D possibly corresponds to TRBD1 (5 bases). CDR1 and CDR2 from the germline V gene are SGHNT and YYREEE (reference sequence). The CDR3 is made up of 13 amino acids. The V end was cut by 0 bases, the J end by 10 bases, with 13 bases between. The CDR3 spells CASSLAESRVAFF. CDR3 nucleotide sequence: TGTGCCAGCAGCTTGGCCGAAAGCAGGGTAGCTTTCTTT.

V usage is TRBV5-1 and J usage is TRBJ1-4; D perhaps matches TRBD1 (5 bases). V was pared by 3 bases and J by 0 bases, with 12 bases between. Looked up from germline, CDR1 is SGHRS and CDR2 is YFSETQ. The CDR3 covers 16 residues. The CDR3 region is CASSWGSGATNEKLFF. The CDR3 bases are TGCGCCAGCAGCTGGGGCTCAGGCGCAACTAATGAAAAACTGTTTTTT.

This chain connects TRBV11-2 to TRBJ1-1; weak D call: TRBD1 (6 bases). Germline lookup yields CDR1 SGHAT and CDR2 FQNNGV. This CDR3 has 13 residues. V lost 3 bases to trimming and J lost 5 bases, with 10 bases between them. The CDR3 region is CASSLAGATEAFF. For the CDR3, the DNA is TGTGCCAGCAGCTTGGCGGGGGCTACTGAAGCTTTCTTT.

The chain links TRBV4-1 to TRBJ1-4, with D maybe TRBD1 (5 bases). CDR3 length equals 16 residues. V lost 0 bases and J 8 bases, leaving 16 bases between the germline ends. Per the germline V gene, CDR1 is MGHRA and CDR2 is YSYEKL. The CDR3 region has the DNA TGCGCCAGCAGCCAAGACGGAGGGGTGCTGCAGGAAAAACTGTTTTTT. Translated, it gives CASSQDGGVLQEKLFF.

This sequence joins TRBV5-1 and TRBJ2-2; 8 bases line up with TRBD1. CDR1 and CDR2 from the germline V gene are SGHRS and YFSETQ. The CDR3 length is 15 residues. V shed 3 bases, J shed 3 bases, and the junction held 4 bases outside the gene matches. CDR3 nucleotides: TGCGCCAGCAGCTCGGGGACAGGATACACCGGGGAGCTGTTTTTT. Protein sequence: CASSSGTGYTGELFF.